The 21 T cell receptor beta chains presented below share a single source sample, sequenced in a study of control samples from healthy donors and cancer patients. Assay used: immunoSEQ multiplex PCR; TCRdb lists only in-frame clones, some missing. The sample lists approximately 87,000 clones; roughly 93% were seen once. The sequenced sample consisted of PBMCs. These receptors were taken from a woman in her thirties or forties with lung cancer.

This clone was counted a few times. For the CDR3, the DNA is TGTGCCAGCAGCCTAGGTGGCTCTCCCTGGGGAGGAAACACCATATATTTT. This codes for CASSLGGSPWGGNTIYF. The gene calls are TRBV3-1 (or the pseudogene TRBV3-2) and TRBJ1-3, with D unresolved. Trimming took off 4 bases at V and 4 bases at J, with 20 bases between the two ends. There are 17 residues in the CDR3. Germline V gene data show CDR1 as LGHDT and CDR2 as YNNKEL (reference sequence).

The gene calls are TRBV5-1 and TRBJ1-1; weak D call: TRBD1 (5 bases). V shed 0 bases and J shed 1 base, with 10 bases lying between them. This CDR3 contains 15 residues. Germline V gene lookup returns CDR1 SGHRS and CDR2 YFSETQ. The DNA for the CDR3 is TGCGCCAGCAGCTTGGTTCAGGGCGCGAACACTGAAGCTTTCTTT. Amino acid sequence: CASSLVQGANTEAFF.

The chain is built from TRBV19 and TRBJ1-6, with D tentatively TRBD1 (5 bases). Germline V gives CDR1 LNHDA, CDR2 SQIVND (reference sequence). The CDR3 totals 13 residues. V lost 10 bases and J lost 9, with 16 bases in between. This chain's CDR3 is CATETDPGSPLHF. The DNA of the CDR3 is TGTGCCACCGAGACAGATCCCGGTTCACCCCTCCACTTT.

V is TRBV29-1 and J is TRBJ2-3, with no clear D. V lost 7 bases to trimming and J lost 3 bases, with 17 bases between them. This CDR3 has 14 residues. Germline CDR1 is SQVTM and CDR2 is ANQGSEA. The CDR3 loop is CSGRGPQTTDTQYF. In nucleotides, the CDR3 is TGCAGCGGTAGAGGCCCACAAACTACAGATACGCAGTATTTT.

V and J are TRBV19 and TRBJ2-1, with D perhaps TRBD2 (6 bases). Germline lookup yields CDR1 LNHDA and CDR2 SQIVND (reference sequence). V gave up 8 bases and J gave up 5 bases, with 16 bases separating them. CDR3 size: 14 residues. The CDR3 DNA reads TGTGCCAGTTCCGTGATAGCGGCGGACAATGAGCAGTTCTTC. Its translation: CASSVIAADNEQFF.

V usage is TRBV3-1 (or the pseudogene TRBV3-2) and J usage is TRBJ2-3; D is undetermined. V lost 1 base to trimming and J lost 2 bases, with 7 bases between them. In germline, CDR1 is LGHDT, CDR2 YNNKEL (reference sequence). The CDR3 runs 14 residues. CDR3 sequence reads: CASSQGPNTDTQYF. The CDR3 bases are TGTGCCAGCAGCCAAGGGCCCAACACAGATACGCAGTATTTT.

This clone was seen once. CDR3 sequence: CASSLVGTSGLNTGELFF. CDR3 in DNA: TGCGCCAGCAGCTTGGTAGGGACTAGCGGGCTGAACACCGGGGAGCTGTTTTTT. This rearrangement joins TRBV5-1 to TRBJ2-2; 12 bases agree with TRBD2. The length of the CDR3 is 18 residues. Germline V gives CDR1 SGHRS, CDR2 YFSETQ. Trimming at V came to 0 bases and at J to 1 base, leaving 4 bases not matched to a gene.

The rearrangement joins TRBV6-2 or TRBV6-3 to TRBJ2-7; D might be TRBD2 (6 bases). CDR1 MNHEY and CDR2 SVGEGT come from the germline V gene. This CDR3 comprises 14 residues. V was pared by 0 bases and J by 5 bases, with 11 bases between. The CDR3 DNA reads as TGTGCCAGCAGTTACTCGACTAGTCGGAACGAGCAGTACTTC. Its protein product is CASSYSTSRNEQYF.

The rearrangement uses TRBV6-5 and TRBJ1-1; D is uncertain. The CDR3 covers 13 residues. V gave up 5 bases and J gave up 4 bases, with 11 bases separating them. Germline CDR1 and CDR2: MNHEY and SVGAGI. The CDR3 sequence is CASSQMEITEAFF. In DNA form, the CDR3 reads TGTGCCAGCAGTCAGATGGAGATCACTGAAGCTTTCTTT.

In its sample, this clone was seen once. This sequence joins TRBV18 and TRBJ1-2; 9 nucleotides line up with TRBD1. V was clipped by 5 bases and J by 1 base; unmatched bases: 8. Per germline, CDR1 KGHSH and CDR2 LQKENI. CDR3 size: 16 residues. This chain's CDR3 is CASSAQGQGLNYGYTF. CDR3 bases: TGTGCCAGCTCAGCCCAGGGACAGGGCCTTAACTATGGCTACACCTTC.

V usage is TRBV19 and J usage is TRBJ1-3; no clear D gene. Trimming removed 4 bases from V and 0 bases from J, with 10 bases in between. The CDR3 runs to 15 residues. Germline V gives CDR1 LNHDA, CDR2 SQIVND (reference sequence). This CDR3 reads CASSRLVSSGNTIYF. The CDR3 nucleotides are TGTGCCAGTAGTAGGCTCGTTAGCTCTGGAAACACCATATATTTT.

This chain uses TRBV24-1 with TRBJ2-2; tentatively, D is TRBD2 (6 bases). Germline V gene data show CDR1 as KGHDR and CDR2 as SFDVKD. V lost 1 base to trimming and J lost 8 bases, with 7 bases between them. The CDR3 has 13 residues. As DNA, the CDR3 is TGTGCCACCAGTGATTTACGGGGGGGGGAGCTGTTTTTT. Translated: CATSDLRGGELFF.

The J gene is TRBJ1-3, the V gene TRBV7-2; 9 bases match TRBD1. The junction had 4 bases not matched to a gene; V was cut back by 3 bases and J by 4 bases. The CDR3 has 15 amino acids. The germline V gene has CDR1 SGHTA and CDR2 FQGNSA. As DNA, the CDR3 is TGTGCCAGCAGCTTTGGGACAGGGAAGGGAAACACCATATATTTT. Translation gives CASSFGTGKGNTIYF.

The CDR3: CASSKGGYNTGELFF. The DNA of the CDR3 is TGTGCCAGCAGCAAGGGAGGGTATAACACCGGGGAGCTGTTTTTT. This rearrangement joins TRBV13 to TRBJ2-2; 7 bases match TRBD2. V trimming: 5 bases; J trimming: 2 bases; junction bases outside the gene matches: 5. The CDR3 length is 15 residues. CDR1 and CDR2 (germline): PRHDT, FYEKMQ (reference sequence).

This clone was counted a single time. The chain carries TRBV19 and TRBJ2-5, with 8 bases fitting TRBD2. CDR1 LNHDA and CDR2 SQIVND come from the germline V gene (reference sequence). The CDR3 is 15 residues long. With V trimmed by 7 bases and J by 5 bases, 12 bases remained unmatched. The CDR3 DNA follows: TGTGCCAGTATCCCAAACGGGCGGGGGGTCGAGACCCAGTACTTC. Translated, it gives CASIPNGRGVETQYF.

In this sample, this clone turned up a few times. The V gene is TRBV19, the J gene TRBJ1-3; D gene uncertain. Germline-derived CDR1 and CDR2 are LNHDA and SQIVND (reference sequence). This CDR3 is 12 amino acids long. V was trimmed by 6 bases and J by 4 bases, leaving 7 bases between them. CDR3 region: CASSQAGNTIYF. In DNA, the CDR3 is TGTGCCAGTAGCCAGGCCGGAAACACCATATATTTT.

This clone was recorded once. This chain uses TRBV3-1 (or the pseudogene TRBV3-2) with TRBJ2-1, with TRBD1 matching 10 bases. This CDR3 has 16 residues. Germline CDR1 reads LGHDT; CDR2 reads YNNKEL (reference sequence). V lost 5 bases and J lost 9; bases outside the gene matches: 13. CDR3 DNA sequence: TGTGCCAGCAGCGCGCATATGGACAGGGGGAGAGGTGAGCAGTTCTTC. It is translated as CASSAHMDRGRGEQFF.

The rearrangement joins TRBV20-1 to TRBJ1-3, with TRBD1 as a possible D gene (6 bases). Germline values: CDR1 DFQATT, CDR2 SNEGSKA (reference sequence). V shed 3 bases and J shed 4 bases, with 10 bases lying between them. The CDR3 consists of 13 residues. In DNA, the CDR3 is TGCAGTGCTAGTACAGGGCACGGAAACACCATATATTTT. Amino acids: CSASTGHGNTIYF.

This chain links TRBV2 with TRBJ1-5; D is perhaps TRBD1 (6 bases). Per germline, CDR1 SNHLY and CDR2 FYNNEI. V lost 2 bases, J lost 2 bases, and 10 bases lay in between. The CDR3 sequence is 15 residues long. CDR3 sequence reads: CASSEPGGGNQPQHF. DNA for the CDR3: TGTGCCAGCAGTGAACCGGGGGGCGGCAATCAGCCCCAGCATTTT.

The genes are TRBV19 and TRBJ2-7; 10 positions agree with TRBD2. The CDR3 loop spans 14 amino acids. Germline V lookup: CDR1 LNHDA, CDR2 SQIVND (reference sequence). Trimming cost V 9 bases and J 2 bases; bases outside gene matches: 7. Here the CDR3 DNA reads TGTGCCAGCAAAATAGCGGGGGGCACCTACGAGCAGTACTTC. This encodes CASKIAGGTYEQYF.

The J gene is TRBJ2-7, the V gene TRBV19; weak D call: TRBD2 (5 bases). The CDR3 has 14 residues. The germline V gene encodes CDR1 LNHDA and CDR2 SQIVND (reference sequence). V shed 1 base and J shed 0 bases, with 7 bases lying between them. Written as DNA, the CDR3 is TGTGCCAGTAGTATAGCGGGAACCTCCTACGAGCAGTACTTC. Its translation is CASSIAGTSYEQYF.